These 10 T cell receptor beta chains originate from one sample sequenced in a study of human T cells and chemical hapten exposure. Stated time point: patch test 2, 6 weeks after DPC sensitization. Treatment noted: therapeutic diphenylcyclopropenone sensitization with weekly scalp DPC. TCRdb redid the calling of the RACE reads with MiXCR, one entry per CDR3 protein. The sample lists about 100,000 distinct CDR3 sequences, about 10% seen once, with roughly 3.1% in the top ten. Sequencing used whole blood, obtained in connection with sensitization to the hapten diphenylcyclopropenone (DPC). All receptors derive from a woman aged 40 to 50 with alopecia areata. Some clones in this sample may be carry-over from other donors' samples.

The chain carries TRBV6-2 or TRBV6-3 and TRBJ2-5; D not resolved. Per the germline V gene, CDR1 is MNHEY and CDR2 is SVGEGT. This CDR3 region has 15 residues. V dropped 7 bases and J dropped 3 bases, with 18 bases sitting between them. CDR3 sequence: CASTFQGRPKETQYF. In DNA, the CDR3 is TGTGCCAGCACCTTTCAAGGACGGCCTAAAGAGACCCAGTACTTC.

This clonotype was seen many times. The rearrangement links TRBV19 to TRBJ2-7; 12 bases align to TRBD2. The CDR3 loop spans 14 amino acids. The trim removed 6 bases at V and 1 base at J, leaving 1 base unmatched. Looked up from germline, CDR1 is LNHDA and CDR2 is SQIVND (reference sequence). The CDR3 spells CASSLAGGSYEQYF. The DNA of the CDR3 is TGTGCCAGTAGCCTAGCGGGAGGGTCCTACGAGCAGTACTTC.

In its sample, this clonotype was seen many times. This chain joins TRBV4-2 and TRBJ1-2; TRBD1 matches at 8 bases. The CDR3 is made up of 16 amino acids. CDR1 is LGHNA, CDR2 YNFKEQ, per germline. With 1 base clipped from V and 8 bases from J, the junction kept 12 bases outside the gene matches. CDR3 DNA: TGTGCCAGCAGCCAAGGGTCCGGACAGGGCGTCGAAGGCTACACCTTC. Amino acids: CASSQGSGQGVEGYTF.

The sample holds a few counts of this clonotype. This chain links TRBV11-1 with TRBJ2-5, with D maybe TRBD2 (5 bases). CDR3 length equals 15 residues. Germline CDR1 SGHAT, CDR2 FQDESV (reference sequence). The germline V and J ends were trimmed by 5 bases and 4 bases, with 17 bases remaining between them. Here the CDR3 DNA reads TGTGCCAGCAGCCCTACTTCCGGAGGAGGAGAGACCCAGTACTTC. It is translated as CASSPTSGGGETQYF. The variable domain in full, with the rest retrieved from reference TRBV11-1 and TRBJ2-5, is EAEVAQSPRYKITEKSQAVAFWCDPISGHATLYWYRQILGQGPELLVQFQDESVVDDSQLPKDRFSAERLKGVDSTLKIQPAELGDSAMYLCASSPTSGGGETQYFGPGTRLLVL.

This clonotype was recorded a few times. CDR3 sequence reads: CSANAGGSGNEQFF. CDR3 sequence (DNA): TGCAGTGCAAATGCCGGGGGAAGCGGCAATGAGCAGTTCTTC. V usage is TRBV20-1 and J usage is TRBJ2-1, with D maybe TRBD2 (6 bases). The V gene's germline CDR1 is DFQATT and CDR2 SNEGSKA (reference sequence). The length of the CDR3 is 14 residues. V lost 6 bases and J 6 bases, leaving 18 bases between the germline ends.

This clonotype was picked up a small number of times. The gene calls are TRBV28 and TRBJ2-2; TRBD1 might be the D (6 bases). V lost 6 bases and J 5 bases, leaving 16 bases between the germline ends. The germline gives CDR1 MDHEN, CDR2 SYDVKM. CDR3 length: 15 residues. The CDR3 nucleotides are TGTGCCAGCAGCAGGGACACCCTCGGGACCGGGGAGCTGTTTTTT. Its translation: CASSRDTLGTGELFF.

This clonotype has ten or more counts. The chain is built from TRBV21-1 and TRBJ2-5; TRBD2 is taken as the D call from the table, unchecked against the DNA. TRBV21-1 is flagged as a pseudogene. There are 12 residues in the CDR3. CDR3 in amino acids: CARRDSQETQYF. The DNA for the CDR3 is TGTGCCAGAAGGGACTCCCAAGAGACCCAGTACTTC.

This clonotype has ten or more counts. The rearrangement links TRBV7-2 to TRBJ2-7, with 7 bases identical to TRBD2. Germline CDR1 and CDR2: SGHTA and FQGNSA. The trim removed 8 bases at V and 1 base at J, leaving 8 bases unmatched. This CDR3 comprises 14 residues. The CDR3 loop is CASRRLAESYEQYF. DNA for the CDR3: TGTGCCAGCCGAAGACTAGCAGAGTCCTACGAGCAGTACTTC.

The CDR3: CASSLRDMAFYNEQFF. Written as DNA, the CDR3 is TGTGCCAGCAGTTTAAGAGACATGGCATTCTACAATGAGCAGTTCTTC. The chain is built from TRBV12-3 or TRBV12-4 and TRBJ2-1; D is ambiguous. The V gene lost 2 bases and the J gene lost 3 bases, with 14 bases spanning the gap. This CDR3 comprises 16 residues.

This clonotype was observed at least ten times. The chain uses TRBV4-3 and TRBJ2-7; 9 bases match TRBD2. Germline V gives CDR1 LGHNA, CDR2 YSLEER. The V and J ends lost 0 bases and 5 bases, in that order; junction bases with no gene match: 5. The CDR3 consists of 15 residues. The CDR3 DNA is TGCGCCAGCAGCCAAGAACGGAGGACTAGCGACGAGCAGTACTTC. Translated, it gives CASSQERRTSDEQYF.